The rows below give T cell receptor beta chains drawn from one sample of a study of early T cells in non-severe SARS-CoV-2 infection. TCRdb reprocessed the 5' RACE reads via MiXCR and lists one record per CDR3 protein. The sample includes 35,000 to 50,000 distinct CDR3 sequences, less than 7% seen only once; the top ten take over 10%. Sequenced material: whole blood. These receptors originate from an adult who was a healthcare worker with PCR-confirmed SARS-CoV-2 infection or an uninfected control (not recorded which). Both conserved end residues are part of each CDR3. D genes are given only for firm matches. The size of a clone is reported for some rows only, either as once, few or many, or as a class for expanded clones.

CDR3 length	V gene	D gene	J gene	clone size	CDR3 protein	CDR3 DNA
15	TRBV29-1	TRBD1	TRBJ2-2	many	CSAKGGRRGTGELFF	TGCAGCGCAAAAGGGGGCCGTCGCGGCACCGGGGAGCTGTTTTTT
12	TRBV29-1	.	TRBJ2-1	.	CSVEQGSIEQFF	TGCAGCGTAGAACAGGGTAGTATTGAGCAGTTCTTC
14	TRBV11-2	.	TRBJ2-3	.	CASRGGGRTDTQYF	TGTGCCAGCCGCGGCGGGGGCCGCACAGATACGCAGTATTTT
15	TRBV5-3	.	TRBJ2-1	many	CARSPYCRQVNEQFF	TGTGCCAGAAGCCCCTATTGTCGGCAGGTCAATGAGCAGTTCTTC
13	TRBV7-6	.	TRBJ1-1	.	CASSLDVNTEAFF	TGTGCCAGCAGTTTAGATGTCAACACTGAAGCTTTCTTT
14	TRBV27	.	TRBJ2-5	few	CASSLSASVETQYF	TGTGCCAGCAGTTTATCGGCTAGCGTGGAGACCCAGTACTTC
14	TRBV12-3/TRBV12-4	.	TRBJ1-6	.	CASSLGAGGSPLHF	TGTGCCAGCAGTTTAGGGGCCGGGGGATCACCCCTCCACTTT
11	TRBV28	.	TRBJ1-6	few	CASSSDSPLHF	TGTGCCAGCAGTTCGGATTCACCCCTCCACTTT
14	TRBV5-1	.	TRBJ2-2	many	CASTIGASTGELFF	TGCGCCAGCACCATCGGTGCTAGCACCGGGGAGCTGTTTTTT
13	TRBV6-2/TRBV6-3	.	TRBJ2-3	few	CASTTGSTDTQYF	TGTGCCAGCACCACCGGGAGCACAGATACGCAGTATTTT
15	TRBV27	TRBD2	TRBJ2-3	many	CASSLSGGRGDTQYF	TGTGCCAGCAGTTTGAGCGGGGGGCGGGGAGATACGCAGTATTTT
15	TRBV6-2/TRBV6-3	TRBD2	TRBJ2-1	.	CASTWGAGTYNEQFF	TGTGCCAGCACCTGGGGAGCGGGAACCTACAATGAGCAGTTCTTC
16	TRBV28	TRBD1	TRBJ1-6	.	CASGYETGRYNSPLHF	TGTGCCAGCGGGTACGAGACAGGGCGTTATAATTCACCCCTCCACTTT
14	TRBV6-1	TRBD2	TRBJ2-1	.	CASGPSGSYNEQFF	TGTGCCAGCGGTCCTAGCGGAAGCTACAATGAGCAGTTCTTC
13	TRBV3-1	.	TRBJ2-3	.	CASRGAGADTQYF	TGTGCCAGCAGGGGGGCCGGGGCAGATACGCAGTATTTT
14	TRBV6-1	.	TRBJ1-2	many	CASSHRDDYYGYTF	TGTGCCAGCAGTCACCGGGATGACTACTATGGCTACACCTTC
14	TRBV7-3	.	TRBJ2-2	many	CASSLIQGSGELFF	TGTGCCAGCAGCTTAATTCAGGGGTCCGGGGAGCTGTTTTTT
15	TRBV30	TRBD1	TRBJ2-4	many	CAWSVIGQGADIQYF	TGTGCCTGGAGTGTAATAGGTCAGGGGGCTGACATTCAGTACTTC
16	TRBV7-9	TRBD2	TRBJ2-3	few	CASSHAGTSDTDTQYF	TGTGCCAGCAGCCACGCCGGGACTAGCGACACAGATACGCAGTATTTT
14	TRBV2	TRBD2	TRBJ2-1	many	CASSLAGRHNEQFF	TGTGCCAGCAGCCTAGCGGGGCGACACAATGAGCAGTTCTTC
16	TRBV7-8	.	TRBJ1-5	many	CASSLGRGSVNQPQHF	TGTGCCAGCAGCTTAGGAAGGGGGAGTGTCAATCAGCCCCAGCATTTT
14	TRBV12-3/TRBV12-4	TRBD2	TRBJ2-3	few	CASSLGGGPDTQYF	TGTGCCAGCAGTTTAGGGGGAGGGCCAGATACGCAGTATTTT
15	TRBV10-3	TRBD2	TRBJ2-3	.	CAISEAGEFTDTQYF	TGTGCCATCAGTGAAGCGGGAGAATTCACAGATACGCAGTATTTT
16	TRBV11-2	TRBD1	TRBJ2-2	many	CASSSYRGVNTGELFF	TGTGCCAGCAGCTCATACAGGGGAGTAAACACCGGGGAGCTGTTTTTT
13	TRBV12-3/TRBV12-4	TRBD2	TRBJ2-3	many	CASQPSGGDTQYF	TGTGCCAGCCAACCTAGCGGAGGAGATACGCAGTATTTT
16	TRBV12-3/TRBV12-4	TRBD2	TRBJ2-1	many	CASSLPGGGRDNEQFF	TGTGCCAGCAGTTTACCGGGCGGGGGGCGAGACAATGAGCAGTTCTTC
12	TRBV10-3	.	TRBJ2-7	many	CAIRDPGGEQYF	TGTGCCATCAGAGACCCAGGTGGCGAGCAGTACTTC
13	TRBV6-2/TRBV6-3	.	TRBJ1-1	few	CASKAGVNTEAFF	TGTGCCAGCAAGGCAGGGGTGAACACTGAAGCTTTCTTT
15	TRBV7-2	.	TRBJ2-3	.	CASSLRGGPTDTQYF	TGTGCCAGCAGCTTGCGAGGGGGTCCCACAGATACGCAGTATTTT
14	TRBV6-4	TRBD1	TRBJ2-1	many	CASSEDTGGNEQFF	TGTGCCAGCAGTGAAGACACAGGGGGGAATGAGCAGTTCTTC
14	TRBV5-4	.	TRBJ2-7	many	CASSLGDLTNEQYF	TGTGCCAGCAGCTTGGGGGACCTCACCAACGAGCAGTACTTC
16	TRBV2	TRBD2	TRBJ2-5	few	CASSEPQRGRRETQYF	TGTGCCAGCAGTGAACCCCAGCGGGGGCGGCGCGAGACCCAGTACTTC
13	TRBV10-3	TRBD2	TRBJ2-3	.	CAIAGGGTDTQYF	TGTGCCATCGCTGGGGGGGGTACAGATACGCAGTATTTT
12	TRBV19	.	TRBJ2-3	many	CASRLSGDTQYF	TGTGCCAGTAGGCTGTCCGGGGATACGCAGTATTTT
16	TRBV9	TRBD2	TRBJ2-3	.	CASSVGEGSRTDTQYF	TGTGCCAGCAGCGTAGGGGAGGGGTCTCGCACAGATACGCAGTATTTT
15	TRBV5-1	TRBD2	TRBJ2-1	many	CASSLATGGHNEQFF	TGCGCCAGCAGCTTGGCGACGGGGGGACACAATGAGCAGTTCTTC
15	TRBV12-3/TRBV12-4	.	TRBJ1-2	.	CASSSQPGHRNGYTF	TGTGCCAGCAGTTCCCAACCGGGACATCGAAATGGCTACACCTTC
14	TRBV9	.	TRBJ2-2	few	CASSVGVKGAELFF	TGTGCCAGCAGCGTAGGAGTTAAGGGCGCAGAGCTGTTTTTT
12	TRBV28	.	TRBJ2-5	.	CASRSGEETQYF	TGTGCCAGCAGATCCGGGGAAGAGACCCAGTACTTC
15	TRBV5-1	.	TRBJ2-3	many	CASSLGDRPRDTQYF	TGCGCCAGCAGCTTGGGAGACAGGCCCCGGGATACGCAGTATTTT
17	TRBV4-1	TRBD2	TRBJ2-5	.	CASRNLAGGRHKETQYF	TGCGCCAGCAGGAATCTAGCGGGGGGCAGGCACAAAGAGACCCAGTACTTC
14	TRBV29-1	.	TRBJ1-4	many	CSVVDNYLNEKLFF	TGCAGCGTTGTTGACAACTACCTTAATGAAAAACTGTTTTTT
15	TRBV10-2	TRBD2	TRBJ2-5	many	CASRTIAGTQETQYF	TGCGCCAGCCGGACGATAGCGGGGACCCAAGAGACCCAGTACTTC
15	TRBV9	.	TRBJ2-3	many	CASSSQGRGTDTQYF	TGTGCCAGCAGCTCCCAGGGTCGGGGGACAGATACGCAGTATTTT
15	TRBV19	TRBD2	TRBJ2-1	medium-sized	CASSWSGLGGDEQFF	TGTGCCAGTAGTTGGTCCGGCTTGGGGGGGGATGAGCAGTTCTTC
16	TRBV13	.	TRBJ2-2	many	CASSQESGANTGELFF	TGTGCCAGCAGCCAAGAAAGCGGTGCGAACACCGGGGAGCTGTTTTTT
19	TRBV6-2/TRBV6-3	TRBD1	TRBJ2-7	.	CASSYSDRGKPQPLYEQYF	TGTGCCAGCAGTTACTCGGACAGGGGAAAACCTCAACCCCTCTACGAGCAGTACTTC
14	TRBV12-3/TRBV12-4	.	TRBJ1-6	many	CASSLDRVNSPLHF	TGTGCCAGCAGTTTAGACAGGGTCAATTCACCCCTCCACTTT
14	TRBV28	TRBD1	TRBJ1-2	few	CASSLAQGAQGYTF	TGTGCCAGCAGTTTAGCACAGGGGGCGCAGGGCTACACCTTC
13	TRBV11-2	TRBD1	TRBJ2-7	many	CASSWGGGQGMYF	TGTGCCAGCAGCTGGGGCGGCGGACAGGGGATGTACTTC
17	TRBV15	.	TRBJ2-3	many	CATSRDFGGISTDTQYF	TGTGCCACCAGCAGAGATTTCGGCGGAATAAGCACAGATACGCAGTATTTT
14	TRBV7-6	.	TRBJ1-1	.	CASSLDQMNTEAFF	TGTGCCAGCAGCTTAGACCAGATGAACACTGAAGCTTTCTTT
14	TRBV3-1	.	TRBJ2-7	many	CASSYGRDGYEQYF	TGTGCCAGCAGCTATGGTAGGGACGGCTACGAGCAGTACTTC